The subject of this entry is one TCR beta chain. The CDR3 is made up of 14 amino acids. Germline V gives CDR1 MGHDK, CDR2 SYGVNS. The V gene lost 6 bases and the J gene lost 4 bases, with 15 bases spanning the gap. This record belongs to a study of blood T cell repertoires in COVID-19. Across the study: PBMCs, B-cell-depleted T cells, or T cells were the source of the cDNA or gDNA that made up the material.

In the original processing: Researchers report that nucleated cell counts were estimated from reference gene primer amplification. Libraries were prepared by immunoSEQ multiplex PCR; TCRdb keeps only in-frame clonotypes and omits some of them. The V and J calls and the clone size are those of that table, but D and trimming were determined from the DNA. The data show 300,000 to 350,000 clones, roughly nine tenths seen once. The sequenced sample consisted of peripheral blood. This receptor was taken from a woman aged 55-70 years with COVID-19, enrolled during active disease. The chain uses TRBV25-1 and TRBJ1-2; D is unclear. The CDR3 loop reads CASSRRKFPYGYTF. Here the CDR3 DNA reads TGTGCCAGCAGCCGCAGGAAGTTCCCCTATGGCTACACCTTC.